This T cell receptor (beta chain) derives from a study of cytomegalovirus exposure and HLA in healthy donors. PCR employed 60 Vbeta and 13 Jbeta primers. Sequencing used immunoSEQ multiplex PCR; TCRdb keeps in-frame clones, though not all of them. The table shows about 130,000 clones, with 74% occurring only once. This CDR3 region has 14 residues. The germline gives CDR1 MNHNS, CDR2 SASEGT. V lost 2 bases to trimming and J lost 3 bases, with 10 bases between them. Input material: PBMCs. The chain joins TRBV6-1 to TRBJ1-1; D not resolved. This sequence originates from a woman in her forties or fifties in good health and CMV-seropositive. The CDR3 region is CASSETKGDTEAFF. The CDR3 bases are TGTGCCAGCAGTGAAACAAAGGGAGACACTGAAGCTTTCTTT.